The clone carrying this TCR beta chain came up once. The target antigen is unknown. The CDR3 length is 16 residues. Germline CDR1 and CDR2: SGHRS and YFSETQ. V was cut by 1 base and J by 3 bases, with 17 bases left in between. Constant-segment primers were used for 5'RACE, and the resulting TCR alpha and TCR beta cDNA libraries carried sample barcodes and UMIs. MiXCR, run by TCRdb on the 5' RACE reads, gives a single entry per CDR3 protein. The sample has hundreds of thousands of distinct CDR3 sequences, 15% to 20% seen once; the top ten hold about 12%. This specimen belongs to a study of T-cell memory formation after mild COVID-19. About the research overall: Most TCR clusters belonged to a single donor.

General study results and limits: Day 15 to 85 contracting clones showed balanced CD4/CD8; day 15 to 37 expanders favored CD4+.

V gene TRBV5-1 combines with J gene TRBJ2-7; no reliable D call. Material: PBMCs or a T cell subset sorted from them (not recorded which). This sequence was found in an adult woman who had mild COVID-19 (a few samples of this study predate the infection). Cell type and time point are not known. CDR3 in DNA: TGCGCCAGCAGCTTGTCCGAGGATGGCCTTGACTACGAGCAGTACTTC. Translating gives CASSLSEDGLDYEQYF.